One sample yielded the 10 T cell receptor beta chains listed below, sequenced in a study of blood T cell repertoires in COVID-19. Produced via immunoSEQ multiplex PCR; TCRdb's table is partial and in-frame only. Of about 160,000 clones listed, about 87% were seen once; the top ten hold 3.5% to 4%. Sequencing used peripheral blood. These receptors were obtained from a woman in her fifties or sixties who had recovered from COVID-19.

This chain uses TRBV13 with TRBJ2-7; TRBD1 matches 7 bases. V gave up 3 bases and J gave up 4 bases; unmatched junction bases: 9. CDR1 is PRHDT, CDR2 FYEKMQ, per germline (reference sequence). This CDR3 region has 15 residues. The CDR3 protein is CASSLLGTAAYEQYF. CDR3 coding DNA: TGTGCCAGCAGCTTGCTCGGGACAGCCGCTTACGAGCAGTACTTC.

The chain employs TRBV28 and TRBJ2-2, with D unresolved. The CDR3 totals 16 residues. V lost 7 bases and J 6 bases, leaving 21 bases between the germline ends. The V gene's germline CDR1 is MDHEN and CDR2 SYDVKM. The CDR3 DNA is TGTGCCAGCACCCGGAGTGGTTTGGAATTGGCCGGGGAGCTGTTTTTT. This encodes CASTRSGLELAGELFF.

The sample holds a few counts of this clone. The chain carries TRBV6-5 and TRBJ2-2, with D unclear. V lost 7 bases and J 1 base, leaving 13 bases between the germline ends. There are 15 residues in the CDR3. The germline V gene encodes CDR1 MNHEY and CDR2 SVGAGI. CDR3 bases: TGTGCCAGCACGCAGGCCCGTTTGAACACCGGGGAGCTGTTTTTT. The encoded protein is CASTQARLNTGELFF.

The chain uses TRBV3-1 (or the pseudogene TRBV3-2) and TRBJ2-7; 8 nucleotides line up with TRBD1. In germline, CDR1 is LGHDT, CDR2 YNNKEL (reference sequence). The J segment lost 4 bases and the V segment lost 4 bases, leaving 9 bases of the junction unmatched. The CDR3 covers 15 residues. CDR3 region: CASSLGGTGVYEQYF. The CDR3 DNA is TGTGCCAGCAGCCTCGGCGGGACAGGAGTATACGAGCAGTACTTC.

In its sample, this clone was seen once. The V and J genes are TRBV7-9 and TRBJ1-5; no firm D call. Per the germline V gene, CDR1 is SEHNR and CDR2 is FQNEAQ (reference sequence). Trimming stripped 1 base from V and 4 bases from J, with 2 bases between. The CDR3 spans 12 residues. CDR3 sequence (DNA): TGTGCCAGCAGCTTAGTAAATCAGCCCCAGCATTTT. Translating gives CASSLVNQPQHF.

The chain carries TRBV28 and TRBJ1-1; the D gene is possibly TRBD1 (6 bases). Germline lookup yields CDR1 MDHEN and CDR2 SYDVKM. This CDR3 region has 13 residues. V lost 6 bases to trimming and J lost 6 bases, with 14 bases between them. This CDR3 reads CASRRGGGAEAFF. The CDR3, as DNA: TGTGCCAGCAGGAGGGGGGGAGGGGCTGAAGCTTTCTTT.

V and J are TRBV11-2 and TRBJ1-5; perhaps TRBD1 as D (5 bases). The CDR3 extends over 17 amino acids. Germline CDR1 reads SGHAT; CDR2 reads FQNNGV. The V gene lost 5 bases and the J gene lost 6 bases, with 23 bases spanning the gap. For the CDR3, the DNA is TGTGCCAGCAGCCCATCAGGCCCAGGGAATGCTATTCAGCCCCAGCATTTT. Protein: CASSPSGPGNAIQPQHF.

CDR3 nucleotides: TGTGCCAGTAGTATGTCGGACAGGGGATACGAGCAGTACTTC. Amino acids: CASSMSDRGYEQYF. The V call is TRBV19, the J call TRBJ2-7; 9 nucleotides agree with TRBD1. Germline V lookup: CDR1 LNHDA, CDR2 SQIVND (reference sequence). The CDR3 loop spans 14 amino acids. The J segment lost 4 bases and the V segment lost 3 bases, leaving 4 bases of the junction unmatched. Filled out from reference TRBV19 and TRBJ2-7, the complete variable domain reads DGGITQSPKYLFRKEGQNVTLSCEQNLNHDAMYWYRQDPGQGLRLIYYSQIVNDFQKGDIAEGYSVSREKKESFPLTVTSAQKNPTAFYLCASSMSDRGYEQYFGPGTRLTVT.

The rearrangement uses TRBV19 and TRBJ1-2; the match to TRBD1 covers 8 bases. V trimming: 5 bases; J trimming: 5 bases; junction bases outside the gene matches: 7. Per germline, CDR1 LNHDA and CDR2 SQIVND (reference sequence). This CDR3 region has 14 residues. The CDR3 bases are TGTGCCAGTAGTCCCAGAGGACAGGGTTATGGCTACACCTTC. Protein: CASSPRGQGYGYTF.

V gene TRBV5-1 combines with J gene TRBJ2-1; 7 nucleotides agree with TRBD1. The CDR3 spans 14 residues. The germline V gene encodes CDR1 SGHRS and CDR2 YFSETQ. Unmatched junction bases numbered 5, after V lost 3 bases and J lost 5 bases. The CDR3 region is CASSSGTENNEQFF. CDR3 in DNA: TGCGCCAGCAGCTCCGGGACAGAAAACAATGAGCAGTTCTTC.